This is a list of T cell receptor beta chains from one sample in a study of beta chain features in type 1 diabetes. Generated by immunoSEQ multiplex PCR, the TCRdb table keeps only in-frame clones and is missing some. Of fewer than 350,000 clones in the sample, about 20% were seen once. Sequencing input: naive CD4+ T cells from blood. These receptors were collected from a young woman in good health. Both conserved end residues are part of each CDR3. The D gene is left open where the match is weak. The size field is filled for only some rows; it gives once, few, many or a size class.

size	J	D	V	DNA	CDR3
NA	TRBJ2-1	TRBD2	TRBV4-2	TGTGCCAGCAGCTACGACGGGGGGTACAATGAGCAGTTCTTC	CASSYDGGYNEQFF
many	TRBJ2-3	NA	TRBV29-1	TGCAGCGTTGTACTAGCCAGCACAGATACGCAGTATTTT	CSVVLASTDTQYF
NA	TRBJ1-1	TRBD1	TRBV10-3	TGTGCCATCAGTGAGTCGGGACAGGGAGGGACTGAAGCTTTCTTT	CAISESGQGGTEAFF
few	TRBJ2-7	TRBD1	TRBV6-1	TGTGCCAGCAATCCCGTCCAGGGGGCCAACGAGCAGTACTTC	CASNPVQGANEQYF
NA	TRBJ2-1	TRBD2	TRBV7-9	TGTGCCAGCAGCCCAGACGGGACTAGCGGGAGTCGATACAATGAGCAGTTCTTC	CASSPDGTSGSRYNEQFF
few	TRBJ1-4	TRBD1	TRBV30	TGTGCCTGGAGCCCCTCCGGGACAGCTAATGAAAAACTGTTTTTT	CAWSPSGTANEKLFF
few	TRBJ1-4	TRBD1	TRBV9	TGTGCCAGCAGCCCTCCGGGACAGGGGTTTGAAAAACTGTTTTTT	CASSPPGQGFEKLFF
NA	TRBJ2-3	TRBD1	TRBV29-1	TGCAGCGTTGAGCCGCGACAGGGCGGTACGCAGTATTTT	CSVEPRQGGTQYF
NA	TRBJ2-3	NA	TRBV5-6	TGTGCCAGCAGCCCTCTACTGAGCACAGATACGCAGTATTTT	CASSPLLSTDTQYF
NA	TRBJ2-7	NA	TRBV4-2	TGTGCCAGCAGCCAAGGTAGCGGTTCCTACGAGCAGTACTTC	CASSQGSGSYEQYF
NA	TRBJ1-2	NA	TRBV12-5	TGTGCTAGTGGTGCCCCGACGGGAGGTGGCTACACCTTC	CASGAPTGGGYTF
NA	TRBJ2-3	TRBD2	TRBV7-2	TGTGCCAGCAGCTTAGCGCAGCGGGGATCAGATACGCAGTATTTT	CASSLAQRGSDTQYF
NA	TRBJ1-4	NA	TRBV30	TGTGCCTGGAGTGTAGGGGGACGCCTGGGGGAAAAACTGTTTTTT	CAWSVGGRLGEKLFF
NA	TRBJ2-1	TRBD2	TRBV23-1	TGCGCCAGCAGTCACCTCGCGGATAGCGGGGGGCCGCAGCACTCCTACAATGAGCAGTTCTTC	CASSHLADSGGPQHSYNEQFF
NA	TRBJ2-7	NA	TRBV29-1	TGCAGCGTTGGATTGGCCACTAGCTCCTACGAGCAGTACTTC	CSVGLATSSYEQYF
few	TRBJ1-1	NA	TRBV28	TGTGCCAGCAGTTCAGTCAGAGGTTCAGTAAGAGCTTTCTTT	CASSSVRGSVRAFF
few	TRBJ2-3	TRBD2	TRBV5-6	TGTGCCAGCAGCCGACTAGCGGGAGTGGGTTATACGCAGTATTTT	CASSRLAGVGYTQYF
few	TRBJ2-3	NA	TRBV5-4	TGTGCCAGCAGCGGGGGGGCGAGCACAGATACGCAGTATTTT	CASSGGASTDTQYF
NA	TRBJ1-2	TRBD1	TRBV5-4	TGTGCCAGCAGATGGACAGGGGGAAGAGGAGGCTACACCTTC	CASRWTGGRGGYTF
NA	TRBJ2-3	TRBD2	TRBV19	TGTGCCTGCGGTAAGCGGGAGGGCCCAGATACGCAGTATTTT	CACGKREGPDTQYF
NA	TRBJ2-3	TRBD1	TRBV18	TGTGCCAGCTCGGACAGGGATCGGATCACAGATACGCAGTATTTT	CASSDRDRITDTQYF
few	TRBJ1-1	TRBD1	TRBV5-1	TGCGCCAGCAGCTTGGCCGGTGGGACAGCAAACACTGAAGCTTTCTTT	CASSLAGGTANTEAFF
NA	TRBJ1-2	NA	TRBV5-4	TGTGCCAGCAGCGCTGACAGTCAGTGGGGCTACACCTTC	CASSADSQWGYTF
NA	TRBJ1-6	NA	TRBV7-2	TGTGCCAGCAGCTTTGCACAGGGTGATGGGGCCCTCCACTTT	CASSFAQGDGALHF
NA	TRBJ2-1	TRBD2	TRBV4-1	TGCGCCAGCAGCCAACTAGCGGGATCCTACAATGAGCAGTTCTTC	CASSQLAGSYNEQFF
NA	TRBJ1-1	NA	TRBV7-9	TGTGCCAGCAGCCAGCAGGACACTGAAGCTTTCTTT	CASSQQDTEAFF
NA	TRBJ2-1	NA	TRBV11-3	TGTGCCAGCAGCTTATTATACGGGCAGTTCTTC	CASSLLYGQFF
NA	TRBJ2-7	NA	TRBV12-5	TGTGCTAGTGGTTTGCACGGCGGCGAGCAGTACTTC	CASGLHGGEQYF
few	TRBJ2-1	NA	TRBV29-1	TGCAGCGTGACCGGGACAAGGAACTACAATGAGCAGTTCTTC	CSVTGTRNYNEQFF